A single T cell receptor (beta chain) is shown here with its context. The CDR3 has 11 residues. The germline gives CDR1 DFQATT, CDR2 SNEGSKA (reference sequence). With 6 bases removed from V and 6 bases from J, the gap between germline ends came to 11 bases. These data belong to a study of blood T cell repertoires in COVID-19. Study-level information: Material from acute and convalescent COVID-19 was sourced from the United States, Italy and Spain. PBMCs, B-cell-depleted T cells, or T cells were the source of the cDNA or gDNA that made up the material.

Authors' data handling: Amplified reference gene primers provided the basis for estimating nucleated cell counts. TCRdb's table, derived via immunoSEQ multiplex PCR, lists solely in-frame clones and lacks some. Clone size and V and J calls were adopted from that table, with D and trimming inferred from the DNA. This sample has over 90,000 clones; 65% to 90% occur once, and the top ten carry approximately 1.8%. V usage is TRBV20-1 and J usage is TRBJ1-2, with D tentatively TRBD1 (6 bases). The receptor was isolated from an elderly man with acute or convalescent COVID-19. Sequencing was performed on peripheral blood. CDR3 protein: CSAITGNGYTF. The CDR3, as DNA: TGCAGTGCAATTACAGGGAATGGCTACACCTTC.